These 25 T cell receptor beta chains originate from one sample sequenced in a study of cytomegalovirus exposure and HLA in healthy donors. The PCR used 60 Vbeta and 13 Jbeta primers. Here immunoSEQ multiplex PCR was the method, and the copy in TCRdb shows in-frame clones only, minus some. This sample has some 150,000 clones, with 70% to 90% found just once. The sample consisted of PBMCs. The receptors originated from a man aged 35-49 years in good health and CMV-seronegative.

In DNA form, the CDR3 reads TGTGCCGGAAACAGAGGGACAGCACAAGAGACCCAGTACTTC. Translation: CAGNRGTAQETQYF. J is TRBJ2-5 and V is TRBV30, with 7 bases fitting TRBD1. Trimming cost V 8 bases and J 2 bases; bases outside gene matches: 11. Looked up from germline, CDR1 is GTSNPN and CDR2 is SVGIG (reference sequence). This CDR3 has 14 amino acids.

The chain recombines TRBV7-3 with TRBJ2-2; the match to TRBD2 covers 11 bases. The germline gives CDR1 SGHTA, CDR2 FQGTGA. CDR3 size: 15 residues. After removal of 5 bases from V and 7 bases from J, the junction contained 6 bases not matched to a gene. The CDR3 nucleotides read TGTGCCAGCAGCCCCACTAGCGGGAGTGGCGGGGAGCTGTTTTTT. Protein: CASSPTSGSGGELFF.

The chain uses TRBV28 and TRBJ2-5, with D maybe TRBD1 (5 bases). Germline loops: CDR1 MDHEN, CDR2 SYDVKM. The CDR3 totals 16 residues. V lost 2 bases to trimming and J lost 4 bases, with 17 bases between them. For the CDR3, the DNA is TGTGCCAGCAGTTTAGGTTATGGGGCTCGTGGAGAGACCCAGTACTTC. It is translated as CASSLGYGARGETQYF.

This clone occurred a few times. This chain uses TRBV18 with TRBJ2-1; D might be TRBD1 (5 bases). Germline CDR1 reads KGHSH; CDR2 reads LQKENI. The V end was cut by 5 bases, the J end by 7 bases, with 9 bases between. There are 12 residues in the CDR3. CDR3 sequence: CASSEPGNEQFF. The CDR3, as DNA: TGTGCCAGCTCAGAACCAGGGAATGAGCAGTTCTTC.

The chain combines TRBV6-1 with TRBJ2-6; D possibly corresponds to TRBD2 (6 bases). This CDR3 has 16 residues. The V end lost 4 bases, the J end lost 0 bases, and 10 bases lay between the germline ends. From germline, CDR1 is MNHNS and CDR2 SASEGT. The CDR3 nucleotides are TGTGCCAGCAGTGGGGGACTCCACTCTGGGGCCAACGTCCTGACTTTC. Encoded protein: CASSGGLHSGANVLTF.

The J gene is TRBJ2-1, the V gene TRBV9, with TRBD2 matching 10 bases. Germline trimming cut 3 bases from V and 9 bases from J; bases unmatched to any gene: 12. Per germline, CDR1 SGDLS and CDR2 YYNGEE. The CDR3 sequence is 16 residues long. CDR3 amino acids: CASSAQRVAGGIEQFF. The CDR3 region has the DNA TGTGCCAGCAGCGCCCAGAGGGTAGCGGGAGGCATTGAGCAGTTCTTC.

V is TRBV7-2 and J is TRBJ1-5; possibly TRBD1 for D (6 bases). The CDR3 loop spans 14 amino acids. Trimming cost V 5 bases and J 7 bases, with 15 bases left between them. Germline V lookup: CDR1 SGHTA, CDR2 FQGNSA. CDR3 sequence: CASSPGQGQQPQHF. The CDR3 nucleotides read TGTGCCAGCAGCCCCGGGCAGGGGCAACAGCCCCAGCATTTT.

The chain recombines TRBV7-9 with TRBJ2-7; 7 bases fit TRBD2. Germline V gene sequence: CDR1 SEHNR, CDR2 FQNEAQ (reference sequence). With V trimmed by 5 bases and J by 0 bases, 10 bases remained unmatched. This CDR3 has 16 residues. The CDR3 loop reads CASSRGRSSGSYEQYF. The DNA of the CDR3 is TGTGCCAGCAGCCGCGGGCGGTCTAGCGGCTCCTACGAGCAGTACTTC.

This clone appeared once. CDR3 in amino acids: CSVDAGTGGSYEQYF. For the CDR3, the DNA is TGCAGCGTTGACGCCGGGACAGGGGGCTCCTACGAGCAGTACTTC. V usage is TRBV29-1 and J usage is TRBJ2-7; 11 bases fit TRBD1. The CDR3 spans 15 residues. Looked up from germline, CDR1 is SQVTM and CDR2 is ANQGSEA. Trimming removed 3 bases from V and 0 bases from J; junction bases left unmatched: 4.

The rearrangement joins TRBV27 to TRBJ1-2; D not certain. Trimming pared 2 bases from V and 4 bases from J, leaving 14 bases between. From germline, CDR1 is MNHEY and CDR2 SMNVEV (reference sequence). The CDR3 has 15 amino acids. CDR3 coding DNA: TGTGCCAGCAGTTTAACATTCGGAGGTAGCTATGGCTACACCTTC. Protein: CASSLTFGGSYGYTF.

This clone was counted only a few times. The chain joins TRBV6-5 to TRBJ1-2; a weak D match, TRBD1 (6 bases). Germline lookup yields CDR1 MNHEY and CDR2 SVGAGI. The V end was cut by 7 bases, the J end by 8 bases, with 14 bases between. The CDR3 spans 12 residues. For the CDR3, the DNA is TGTGCCAGCAAACAGGGTCAGGAAGGCTACACCTTC. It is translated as CASKQGQEGYTF.

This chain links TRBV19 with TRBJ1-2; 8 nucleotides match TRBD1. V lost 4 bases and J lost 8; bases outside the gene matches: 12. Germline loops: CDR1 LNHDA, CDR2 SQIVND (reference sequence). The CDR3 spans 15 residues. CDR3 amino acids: CASSTGQGIRLGYTF. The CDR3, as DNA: TGTGCCAGTAGTACAGGACAGGGAATTCGGCTGGGCTACACCTTC.

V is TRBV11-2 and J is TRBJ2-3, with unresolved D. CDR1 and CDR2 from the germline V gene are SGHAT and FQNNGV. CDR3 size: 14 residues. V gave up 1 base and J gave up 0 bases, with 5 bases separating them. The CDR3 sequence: CASSLALSTDTQYF. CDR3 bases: TGTGCCAGCAGCTTAGCCCTGAGCACAGATACGCAGTATTTT.

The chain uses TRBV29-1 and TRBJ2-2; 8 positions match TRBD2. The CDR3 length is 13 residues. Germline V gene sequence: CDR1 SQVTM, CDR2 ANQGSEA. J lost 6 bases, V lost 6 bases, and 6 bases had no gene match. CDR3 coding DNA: TGCAGCGTCTCCGGGACTAGAGCCGGGGAGCTGTTTTTT. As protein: CSVSGTRAGELFF.

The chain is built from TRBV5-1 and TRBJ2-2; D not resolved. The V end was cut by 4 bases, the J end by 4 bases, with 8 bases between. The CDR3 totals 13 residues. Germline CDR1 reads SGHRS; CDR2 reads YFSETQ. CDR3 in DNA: TGCGCCAGCAGCGCTCTCAGCACCGGGGAGCTGTTTTTT. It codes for CASSALSTGELFF.

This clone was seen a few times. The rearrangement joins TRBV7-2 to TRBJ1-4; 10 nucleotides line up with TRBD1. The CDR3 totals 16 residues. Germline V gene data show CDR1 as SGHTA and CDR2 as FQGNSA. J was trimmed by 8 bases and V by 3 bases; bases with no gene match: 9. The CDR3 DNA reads TGTGCCAGCAGCTTGCGGGACAGGGGAAACAGAGAAAAACTGTTTTTT. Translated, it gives CASSLRDRGNREKLFF. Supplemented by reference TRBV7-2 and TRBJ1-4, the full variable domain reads GAGVSQSPSNKVTEKGKDVELRCDPISGHTALYWYRQSLGQGLEFLIYFQGNSAPDKSGLPSDRFSAERTGGSVSTLTIQRTQQEDSAVYLCASSLRDRGNREKLFFGSGTQLSVL.

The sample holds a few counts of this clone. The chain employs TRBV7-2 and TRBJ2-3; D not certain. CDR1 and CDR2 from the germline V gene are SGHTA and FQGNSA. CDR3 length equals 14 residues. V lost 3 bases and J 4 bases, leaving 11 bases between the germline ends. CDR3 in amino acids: CASSFQVRPDTQYF. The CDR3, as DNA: TGTGCCAGCAGCTTCCAGGTTCGGCCAGATACGCAGTATTTT.

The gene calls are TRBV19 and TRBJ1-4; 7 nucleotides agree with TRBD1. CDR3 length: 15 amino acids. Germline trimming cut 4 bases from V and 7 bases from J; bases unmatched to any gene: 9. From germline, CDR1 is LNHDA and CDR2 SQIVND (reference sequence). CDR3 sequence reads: CASSTRGGVGEKLFF. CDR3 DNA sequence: TGTGCCAGTAGTACCCGAGGGGGCGTTGGTGAAAAACTGTTTTTT. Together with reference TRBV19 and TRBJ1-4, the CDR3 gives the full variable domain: DGGITQSPKYLFRKEGQNVTLSCEQNLNHDAMYWYRQDPGQGLRLIYYSQIVNDFQKGDIAEGYSVSREKKESFPLTVTSAQKNPTAFYLCASSTRGGVGEKLFFGSGTQLSVL.

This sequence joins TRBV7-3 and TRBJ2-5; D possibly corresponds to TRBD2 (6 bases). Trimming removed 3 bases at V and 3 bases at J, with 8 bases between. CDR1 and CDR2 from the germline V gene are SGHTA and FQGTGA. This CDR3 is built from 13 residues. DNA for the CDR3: TGTGCCAGCAGCTTGGGCGGGGAAGAGACCCAGTACTTC. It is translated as CASSLGGEETQYF.

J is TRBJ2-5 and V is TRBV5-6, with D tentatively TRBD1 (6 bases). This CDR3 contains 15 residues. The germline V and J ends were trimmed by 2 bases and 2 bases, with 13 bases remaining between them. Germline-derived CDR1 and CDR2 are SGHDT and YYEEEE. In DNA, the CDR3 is TGTGCCAGCAGCTTCAGGTTCACAGGGCAAGAGACCCAGTACTTC. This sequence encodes CASSFRFTGQETQYF.

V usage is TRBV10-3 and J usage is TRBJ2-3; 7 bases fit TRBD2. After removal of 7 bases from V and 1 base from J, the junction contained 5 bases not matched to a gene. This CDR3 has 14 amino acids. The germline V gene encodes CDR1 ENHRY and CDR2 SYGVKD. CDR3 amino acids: CAIKAGPGTDTQYF. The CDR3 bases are TGTGCCATCAAAGCGGGGCCTGGCACAGATACGCAGTATTTT.

CDR3: CASSGDRAYEAFF. The CDR3 region has the DNA TGTGCCAGCAGCGGCGACAGAGCCTATGAAGCTTTCTTT. The J gene is TRBJ1-1, the V gene TRBV13, with D maybe TRBD1 (5 bases). Germline V gene data show CDR1 as PRHDT and CDR2 as FYEKMQ (reference sequence). The germline V and J ends were trimmed by 5 bases and 7 bases, with 14 bases remaining between them. The CDR3 length is 13 residues.

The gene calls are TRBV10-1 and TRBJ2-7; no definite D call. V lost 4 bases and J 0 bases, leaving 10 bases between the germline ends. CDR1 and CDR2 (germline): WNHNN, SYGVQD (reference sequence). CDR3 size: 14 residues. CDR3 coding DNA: TGCGCCAGCAGTGCCGCGATTCCCTCCTACGAGCAGTACTTC. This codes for CASSAAIPSYEQYF.

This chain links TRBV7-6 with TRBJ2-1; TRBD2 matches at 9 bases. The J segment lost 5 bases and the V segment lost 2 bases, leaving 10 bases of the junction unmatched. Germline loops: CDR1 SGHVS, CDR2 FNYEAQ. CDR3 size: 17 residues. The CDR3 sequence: CASSLHFSGGSDNEQFF. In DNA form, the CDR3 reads TGTGCCAGCAGCTTACATTTTAGCGGGGGCAGCGACAATGAGCAGTTCTTC.

The CDR3 sequence is CASSLNRDSPLHF. The CDR3 nucleotides read TGTGCCAGCAGTCTGAACAGGGATTCACCCCTCCACTTT. The chain is built from TRBV7-3 and TRBJ1-6; maybe TRBD1 (6 bases). V was trimmed by 6 bases and J by 8 bases, leaving 11 bases between them. This CDR3 comprises 13 residues. CDR1 SGHTA and CDR2 FQGTGA come from the germline V gene.